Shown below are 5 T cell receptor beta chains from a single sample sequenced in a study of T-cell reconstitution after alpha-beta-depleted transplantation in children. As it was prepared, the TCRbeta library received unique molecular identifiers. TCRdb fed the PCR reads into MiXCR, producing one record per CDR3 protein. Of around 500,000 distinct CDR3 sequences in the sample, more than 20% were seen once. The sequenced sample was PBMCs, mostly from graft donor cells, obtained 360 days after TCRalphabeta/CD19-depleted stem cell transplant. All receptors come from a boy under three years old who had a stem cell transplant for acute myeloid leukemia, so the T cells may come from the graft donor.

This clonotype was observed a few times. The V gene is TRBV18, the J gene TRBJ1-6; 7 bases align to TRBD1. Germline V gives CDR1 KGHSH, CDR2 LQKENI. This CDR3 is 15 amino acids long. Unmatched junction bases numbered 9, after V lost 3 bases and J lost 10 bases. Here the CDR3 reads CASSPSTGTNSPLHF. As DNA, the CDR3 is TGTGCCAGCTCACCTTCGACAGGGACCAACTCACCCCTCCACTTT.

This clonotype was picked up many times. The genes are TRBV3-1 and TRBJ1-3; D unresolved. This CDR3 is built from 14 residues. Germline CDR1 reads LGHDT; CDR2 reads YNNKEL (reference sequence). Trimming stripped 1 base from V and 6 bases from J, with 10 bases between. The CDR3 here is CASSQGRRANTIYF. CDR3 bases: TGTGCCAGCAGCCAAGGCCGGAGAGCAAACACCATATATTTT.

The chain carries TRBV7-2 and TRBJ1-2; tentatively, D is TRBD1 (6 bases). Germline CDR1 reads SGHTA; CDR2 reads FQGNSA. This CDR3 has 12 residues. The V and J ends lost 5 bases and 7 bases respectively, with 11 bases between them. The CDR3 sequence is CASSPGQSGYTF. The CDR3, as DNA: TGTGCCAGCAGCCCCGGACAGTCTGGCTACACCTTC.

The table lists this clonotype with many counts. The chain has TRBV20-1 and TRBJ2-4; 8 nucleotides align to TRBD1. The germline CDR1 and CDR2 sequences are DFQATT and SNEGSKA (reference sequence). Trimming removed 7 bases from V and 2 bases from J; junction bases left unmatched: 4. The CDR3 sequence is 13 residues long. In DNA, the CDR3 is TGCAGTGTCGACAGGGGTTCCAAAAACATTCAGTACTTC. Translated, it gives CSVDRGSKNIQYF.

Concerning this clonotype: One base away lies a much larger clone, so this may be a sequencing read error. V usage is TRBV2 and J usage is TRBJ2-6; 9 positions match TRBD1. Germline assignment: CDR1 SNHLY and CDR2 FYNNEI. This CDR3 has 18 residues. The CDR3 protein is CTSSLRGTGKSGANVLTF. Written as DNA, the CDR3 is TGTACCAGCAGTCTCCGTGGGACAGGGAAGTCTGGGGCCAACGTCCTGACTTTC.